These T cell receptor beta chains were read from a single sample in a study of beta chain features in type 1 diabetes. The table came from immunoSEQ multiplex PCR; TCRdb's copy has only in-frame clones and leaves some out. The sample includes under 800,000 clones, roughly a sixth of them seen just once. Input material: naive CD4+ T cells from blood. These receptors were collected from a man younger than 30 in good health. The CDR3 runs from the conserved cysteine through the conserved F or W. D genes are given only for firm matches. Some rows mark clone size as missing; the rest say once, few, many or name a class of expanded clone.

d_call	clone_size	v_call	j_call	cdr3_aa	cdr3_nt
NA	once	TRBV6-1	TRBJ1-2	CASSEVERTIGYTF	TGTGCCAGCAGTGAAGTAGAACGGACTATAGGCTACACCTTC
TRBD1	NA	TRBV7-9	TRBJ2-7	CASSFGSGTAYEQYF	TGTGCCAGCAGCTTCGGCTCCGGGACAGCCTACGAGCAGTACTTC
NA	NA	TRBV6-6	TRBJ2-2	CASSTPGELFF	TGTGCCAGCAGTACCCCCGGGGAGCTGTTTTTT
TRBD2	few	TRBV5-4	TRBJ2-7	CASSLGTSGSYEQYF	TGTGCCAGCAGCTTAGGGACTAGCGGATCCTACGAGCAGTACTTC
NA	NA	TRBV7-2	TRBJ2-3	CASSLFGITTDTQYF	TGTGCCAGCAGCTTATTCGGGATAACTACAGATACGCAGTATTTT
NA	NA	TRBV18	TRBJ2-3	CASSPGHRDTDTQYF	TGTGCCAGCTCACCAGGTCACAGGGACACAGATACGCAGTATTTT
NA	NA	TRBV15	TRBJ2-7	CATSREQKSTYEQYF	TGTGCCACCAGCAGAGAGCAAAAATCAACCTACGAGCAGTACTTC
NA	NA	TRBV4-3	TRBJ2-4	CASSPVEAGTSKNIQYF	TGCGCCAGCAGCCCAGTAGAGGCCGGGACCTCCAAAAACATTCAGTACTTC
NA	few	TRBV10-3	TRBJ2-4	CAASGLAKNIQYF	TGTGCCGCCTCGGGACTGGCCAAAAACATTCAGTACTTC
TRBD1	few	TRBV7-2	TRBJ2-1	CASSLGQGPYNEQFF	TGTGCCAGCAGCTTAGGACAGGGACCCTACAATGAGCAGTTCTTC
NA	NA	TRBV25-1	TRBJ2-3	CASSVNRGLRTDTQYF	TGTGCCAGCAGTGTCAACAGGGGACTTCGCACAGATACGCAGTATTTT
TRBD2	NA	TRBV7-6	TRBJ2-7	CASSLAGGIGRYEQYF	TGTGCCAGCAGCTTAGCGGGAGGGATCGGACGATACGAGCAGTACTTC
TRBD1	NA	TRBV5-4	TRBJ1-2	CASSWETGHGYTF	TGTGCCAGCAGCTGGGAGACAGGGCATGGCTACACCTTC
NA	NA	TRBV19	TRBJ1-3	CASSIPGFSGNTIYF	TGTGCCAGTAGTATCCCAGGTTTCTCTGGAAACACCATATATTTT
TRBD1	once	TRBV10-3	TRBJ2-5	CAIRGQTETQYF	TGTGCCATCAGGGGACAGACCGAGACCCAGTACTTC
NA	NA	TRBV6-5	TRBJ1-6	CASSSPSGVSPLHF	TGTGCCAGCAGTTCCCCCTCAGGGGTTTCACCCCTCCACTTT
TRBD2	NA	TRBV9	TRBJ2-1	CASGLAGGWNEQFF	TGTGCCAGCGGCCTAGCGGGAGGGTGGAATGAGCAGTTCTTC
NA	NA	TRBV4-3	TRBJ1-3	CASSQVSGEAGNTIYF	TGCGCCAGCAGCCAAGTTTCGGGGGAGGCAGGAAACACCATATATTTT
NA	NA	TRBV5-6	TRBJ2-7	CASSLLWPSNYEQYF	TGTGCCAGCAGCTTGCTTTGGCCTTCCAACTACGAGCAGTACTTC
NA	NA	TRBV4-1	TRBJ2-7	CASSHTRAASTYEQYF	TGCGCCAGCAGCCACACCCGAGCTGCGAGCACCTACGAGCAGTACTTC
TRBD1	few	TRBV7-3	TRBJ1-2	CASSPSDRVGFNF	TGTGCCAGCAGCCCCTCGGACAGGGTGGGTTTCAACTTC
NA	NA	TRBV11-2	TRBJ2-1	CASSLDIGEQFF	TGTGCCAGCAGCCTGGACATCGGTGAGCAGTTCTTC
NA	NA	TRBV30	TRBJ1-2	CAWSVGGISYGYTF	TGTGCCTGGAGTGTTGGGGGGATAAGCTATGGCTACACCTTC
NA	NA	TRBV7-3	TRBJ2-3	CASSSRTGDTQYF	TGTGCCAGCAGCTCTCGGACGGGCGATACGCAGTATTTT
TRBD1	few	TRBV10-3	TRBJ1-1	CAIRRQGRTEAFF	TGTGCCATCAGACGACAGGGTCGCACTGAAGCTTTCTTT
TRBD1	NA	TRBV15	TRBJ1-5	CATSRFGTGYQPQHF	TGTGCCACCAGCAGGTTTGGGACAGGGTACCAGCCCCAGCATTTT
TRBD1	few	TRBV4-3	TRBJ1-2	CASSQDRAETGSGGYTF	TGCGCCAGCAGCCAAGATCGGGCAGAGACAGGGTCTGGGGGCTACACCTTC
NA	few	TRBV6-5	TRBJ1-3	CASSSTSGNTIYF	TGTGCCAGCAGTTCGACCTCTGGAAACACCATATATTTT
TRBD2	few	TRBV4-2	TRBJ2-1	CASSQEGSTSGYNEQFF	TGTGCCAGCAGCCAAGAAGGTTCGACTAGCGGCTACAATGAGCAGTTCTTC
NA	few	TRBV6-1	TRBJ2-3	CASSERASTDTQYF	TGTGCCAGCAGTGAACGGGCGAGCACAGATACGCAGTATTTT
NA	NA	TRBV6-1	TRBJ1-1	CASKRFTEAFF	TGTGCCAGTAAACGGTTCACTGAAGCTTTCTTT
NA	many	TRBV10-3	TRBJ2-3	CAIKPVSTDTQYF	TGTGCCATCAAGCCTGTAAGCACAGATACGCAGTATTTT
NA	NA	TRBV25-1	TRBJ2-7	CASSPGIAYEQYF	TGTGCCAGCAGTCCGGGTATTGCCTACGAGCAGTACTTC
NA	few	TRBV6-5	TRBJ2-7	CASSYSRQGYEQYF	TGTGCCAGCAGTTACTCCCGGCAGGGCTACGAGCAGTACTTC
NA	NA	TRBV4-3	TRBJ2-2	CASSQFTANTGELFF	TGCGCCAGCAGCCAATTCACGGCGAACACCGGGGAGCTGTTTTTT
TRBD2	NA	TRBV7-2	TRBJ2-7	CASSLALAVEQYF	TGTGCCAGCAGCTTAGCCCTAGCGGTTGAGCAGTACTTC
NA	NA	TRBV7-2	TRBJ1-5	CASSPDGNQPQHF	TGTGCCAGCAGCCCCGACGGGAATCAGCCCCAGCATTTT
NA	NA	TRBV5-1	TRBJ1-2	CASSLGPGTVYGYTF	TGCGCCAGCAGCTTGGGTCCCGGGACGGTCTATGGCTACACCTTC
TRBD1	few	TRBV7-9	TRBJ1-6	CASSRRDSSSSYNSPLHF	TGTGCCAGCAGCCGTAGGGACAGCTCTAGCTCCTATAATTCACCCCTCCACTTT
NA	few	TRBV15	TRBJ1-5	CATSHPDRSQPQHF	TGTGCCACCAGCCACCCCGACAGATCTCAGCCCCAGCATTTT
NA	NA	TRBV27	TRBJ2-1	CASSLGLGWTYNEQFF	TGTGCCAGCAGTTTGGGCTTGGGATGGACCTACAATGAGCAGTTCTTC
NA	NA	TRBV10-3	TRBJ2-7	CAIGGSGYEQYF	TGTGCCATCGGGGGGAGCGGCTACGAGCAGTACTTC
TRBD2	few	TRBV5-4	TRBJ2-1	CASRLAGVNEQFF	TGTGCCAGCAGGCTAGCGGGAGTCAATGAGCAGTTCTTC
NA	NA	TRBV5-1	TRBJ2-3	CASSFLGPDTQYF	TGCGCCAGCAGCTTTCTGGGACCAGATACGCAGTATTTT
NA	few	TRBV9	TRBJ2-1	CASSAHRVVGYNEQFF	TGTGCCAGCAGCGCCCACAGGGTGGTTGGCTACAATGAGCAGTTCTTC
NA	few	TRBV5-1	TRBJ2-7	CASSLESSYEQYF	TGCGCCAGCAGCTTGGAGTCGTCCTACGAGCAGTACTTC
TRBD1	few	TRBV6-1	TRBJ1-5	CASSEVLGGTGLQPQHF	TGTGCCAGCAGTGAAGTTTTGGGGGGGACAGGGCTTCAGCCCCAGCATTTT
TRBD1	few	TRBV6-6	TRBJ1-1	CASSPATGRNTEAFF	TGTGCCAGCAGCCCAGCGACAGGGAGGAACACTGAAGCTTTCTTT
TRBD2	few	TRBV30	TRBJ2-5	CAWSVPAGGYQETQYF	TGTGCCTGGAGTGTACCCGCGGGGGGGTACCAAGAGACCCAGTACTTC
NA	few	TRBV7-9	TRBJ2-1	CASSLVPRHRGDEQFF	TGTGCCAGCAGCTTAGTGCCGCGCCATCGAGGGGATGAGCAGTTCTTC
NA	NA	TRBV6-5	TRBJ2-7	CASRPILTYEQYF	TGTGCCAGCAGACCTATCCTGACCTACGAGCAGTACTTC
NA	NA	TRBV6-5	TRBJ2-4	CASSATQGVKNIQYF	TGTGCCAGCAGTGCCACACAGGGAGTCAAAAACATTCAGTACTTC
NA	NA	TRBV2	TRBJ2-7	CASTPGAYEQYF	TGTGCCAGCACCCCGGGCGCTTACGAGCAGTACTTC
NA	few	TRBV19	TRBJ2-6	CASSIVGGSGANVLTF	TGTGCCAGTAGTATAGTGGGAGGCTCTGGGGCCAACGTCCTGACTTTC
NA	NA	TRBV18	TRBJ1-5	CASSPTGASQPQHF	TGTGCCAGCTCACCCACGGGGGCTAGTCAGCCCCAGCATTTT